This T cell receptor (beta chain) is from a study of T cell clonotyping in hematopoietic cell transplantation. General observations from the study: Recipient TCR diversity dropped after transplant; expanded clonotypes rose from day 30 to 180. At the given depth, recipient repertoires were over 95% de novo clonotypes.

About this clone: Its antigen remains unidentified.

The V segment lost 7 bases and the J segment 5 bases; nucleotides outside the gene matches: 10. Germline CDR1 is MNHEY and CDR2 is SMNVEV (reference sequence). The CDR3 totals 16 residues. Time point specified: recipient sample about 28 days before transplant, after cytoreduction. The table came from immunoSEQ multiplex PCR; TCRdb's copy has only in-frame clones and leaves some out. The data show some 29,000 clones, around three quarters seen once. The material sequenced was peripheral blood mononuclear cells, taken before stem cell transplant. The chain joins TRBV27 to TRBJ2-5, with 13 bases identical to TRBD2. The sequence came from a woman aged 25 to 39 with chronic myeloid leukemia. Some clones in this sample may be carry-over from other donors' samples. CDR3 DNA: TGTGCCAGCACCTCACTAGCGGGGGGGCTGGGGGAGACCCAGTACTTC. Translated, it gives CASTSLAGGLGETQYF.